These T cell receptor beta chains were read from a single sample in a study of shared clonotypes between healthy human individuals. Only in-frame clones appear in the TCRdb table, and some are missing; sequencing was by immunoSEQ multiplex PCR. The sample yields a few million clones, approximately 94% seen once. The sample consisted of naive CD4+ T cells sorted from blood. These receptors originate from a young man in good health. The CDR3 runs from the conserved cysteine through the conserved F or W. D genes are given only for firm matches. Clone size is shown for a subset of rows, as once, few, many or a class of expanded clone.

j_call d_call clone_size v_call cdr3_aa cdr3_nt
TRBJ2-2 TRBD1 . TRBV18 CASSPSQGATGELFF TGTGCCAGCTCACCGTCCCAGGGGGCTACCGGGGAGCTGTTTTTT
TRBJ2-7 . . TRBV10-3 CAISESGDEQYF TGTGCCATCAGTGAGTCGGGGGACGAGCAGTACTTC
TRBJ2-2 . . TRBV14 CASSQDRFAYTSEGPNTGELFF TGTGCCAGCAGCCAAGATCGTTTTGCATATACCTCTGAAGGACCGAACACCGGGGAGCTGTTTTTT
TRBJ1-2 . . TRBV4-1 CASSQEGTRGYGYTF TGCGCCAGCAGCCAAGAGGGGACTCGGGGTTATGGCTACACCTTC
TRBJ1-1 . . TRBV10-3 CAISEKTTNTEAFF TGTGCCATCAGTGAGAAAACAACGAACACTGAAGCTTTCTTT
TRBJ2-7 . . TRBV11-2 CASSLFRAYEQYF TGTGCCAGCAGCTTATTCAGAGCCTACGAGCAGTACTTC
TRBJ2-3 TRBD2 . TRBV4-1 CASSPVRTGLSGGRGDTQYF TGCGCCAGCAGCCCCGTGAGGACGGGACTCAGCGGGGGAAGAGGAGATACGCAGTATTTT
TRBJ1-2 TRBD1 . TRBV7-6 CASSPGTGANYGYTF TGTGCCAGCAGCCCCGGGACAGGGGCGAACTATGGCTACACCTTC
TRBJ2-7 TRBD1 . TRBV27 CASSTTTGVRVFEQYF TGTGCCAGCAGTACCACCACAGGGGTCCGGGTGTTCGAGCAGTACTTC
TRBJ1-1 . once TRBV19 CASSIVMADRAFF TGTGCCAGTAGTATAGTCATGGCAGACCGGGCTTTCTTT
TRBJ2-7 . . TRBV6-4 CASSVLGRGRTYEQYF TGTGCCAGCAGTGTTTTAGGTCGGGGCAGGACCTACGAGCAGTACTTC
TRBJ2-1 . . TRBV28 CASSFPRSSYNEQFF TGTGCCAGCAGTTTCCCCCGGAGCTCCTACAATGAGCAGTTCTTC
TRBJ1-4 . few TRBV2 CASRAGEKLFF TGTGCCAGCAGGGCGGGGGAAAAACTGTTTTTT
TRBJ2-5 . . TRBV5-4 CASSLAGETQYF TGTGCCAGCAGCTTGGCGGGGGAGACCCAGTACTTC
TRBJ2-7 . once TRBV29-1 CSVRREYEQYF TGCAGCGTCCGGAGGGAATACGAGCAGTACTTC
TRBJ1-3 . . TRBV15 CATSRERRSGNTIYF TGTGCCACCAGCAGAGAGCGTCGCTCTGGAAACACCATATATTTT
TRBJ1-4 . . TRBV5-1 CASRSGVNEKLFF TGCGCCAGCAGATCAGGGGTTAATGAAAAACTGTTTTTT
TRBJ1-4 . . TRBV7-9 CASSLEGSRTEKLFF TGTGCCAGCAGCTTGGAGGGGAGCAGAACAGAAAAACTGTTTTTT
TRBJ2-1 TRBD2 . TRBV7-3 CASSLTPASGANEQFF TGTGCCAGCAGCTTAACGCCGGCTAGCGGAGCCAATGAGCAGTTCTTC
TRBJ1-2 TRBD1 . TRBV6-6 CASGLSGGNYGYTF TGTGCCAGCGGCCTATCAGGGGGGAACTATGGCTACACCTTC
TRBJ1-1 . . TRBV6-1 CASSVDGLNTEAFF TGTGCCAGCAGTGTGGACGGGCTGAACACTGAAGCTTTCTTT
TRBJ2-2 . . TRBV27 CASSSRWTGELFF TGTGCCAGCAGCTCTAGGTGGACCGGGGAGCTGTTTTTT
TRBJ2-3 . . TRBV1 CTSSPFSGTGLHRTDTQYF TGCACCAGCAGCCCATTTAGCGGGACCGGGCTTCACCGCACAGATACGCAGTATTTT
TRBJ2-5 TRBD1 . TRBV2 CASSDRDRGVLAQYF TGTGCCAGCAGTGACAGGGACAGGGGTGTATTGGCCCAGTACTTC
TRBJ1-2 TRBD1 . TRBV29-1 CSGTGGDDGYTF TGCAGCGGTACAGGGGGCGATGATGGCTACACCTTC
TRBJ2-3 TRBD2 . TRBV5-4 CASSLVGGGTDTQYF TGTGCCAGCAGCTTGGTCGGGGGGGGCACAGATACGCAGTATTTT
TRBJ1-2 TRBD1 once TRBV2 CARTTGSYGYTF TGTGCCAGGACGACAGGGAGCTATGGCTACACCTTC
TRBJ2-7 TRBD2 . TRBV18 CASSSGLAGVAYEQYF TGTGCCAGCTCGTCGGGACTAGCGGGAGTAGCCTACGAGCAGTACTTC
TRBJ2-1 . . TRBV19 CASMGYSWEQFF TGTGCCAGTATGGGGTATAGTTGGGAGCAGTTCTTC
TRBJ2-2 . . TRBV21-1 CASSRGELAGGGVTGELFF TGTGCCAGCAGCAGAGGGGAACTAGCGGGAGGAGGGGTCACCGGGGAGCTGTTTTTT
TRBJ2-3 . . TRBV6-1 CASSEVSTLQDTQYF TGTGCCAGCAGTGAAGTCTCTACTTTACAAGATACGCAGTATTTT
TRBJ2-7 . . TRBV18 CASSPPTNAYEQYF TGTGCCAGCTCACCTCCCACAAATGCCTACGAGCAGTACTTC
TRBJ2-3 TRBD2 . TRBV5-4 CASSSPSGVGSTDTQYF TGTGCCAGCAGTTCCCCTAGCGGGGTCGGTAGCACAGATACGCAGTATTTT
TRBJ2-2 TRBD1 . TRBV6-1 CASSVDRSPGELFF TGTGCCAGCAGCGTGGACAGGTCCCCCGGGGAGCTGTTTTTT
TRBJ2-7 TRBD2 . TRBV7-9 CASSFPVTSGGRYEQYF TGTGCCAGCAGCTTCCCCGTGACTAGCGGGGGACGATACGAGCAGTACTTC
TRBJ2-7 . . TRBV5-1 CASSSDYREQYF TGCGCCAGCAGTTCGGACTACCGCGAGCAGTACTTC
TRBJ2-1 TRBD2 . TRBV6-5 CASTPRLAGDNEQFF TGTGCCAGCACCCCTCGACTAGCGGGGGACAATGAGCAGTTCTTC
TRBJ2-1 . . TRBV4-3 CASSQDWRPDYNEQFF TGCGCCAGCAGCCAAGATTGGCGACCGGACTACAATGAGCAGTTCTTC
TRBJ1-2 TRBD1 . TRBV6-6 CASSTRDSVGYTF TGTGCCAGCAGTACCCGGGACAGTGTAGGCTACACCTTC
TRBJ1-1 TRBD1 few TRBV7-9 CASSPQGQFWGTEAFF TGTGCCAGCAGCCCCCAGGGACAGTTCTGGGGCACTGAAGCTTTCTTT
TRBJ1-6 . . TRBV27 CASQDPGGNSPLHF TGTGCCAGCCAAGACCCGGGGGGGAATTCACCCCTCCACTTT
TRBJ2-7 . . TRBV29-1 CSVGPGLGTYEQYF TGCAGCGTGGGACCGGGACTCGGGACCTACGAGCAGTACTTC
TRBJ1-4 . . TRBV2 CASRTGIGEKLFF TGTGCCAGCAGAACAGGGATTGGGGAAAAACTGTTTTTT
TRBJ2-6 . . TRBV5-1 CASSLGQAEPGANVLTF TGCGCCAGCAGCTTGGGACAGGCCGAGCCTGGGGCCAACGTCCTGACTTTC
TRBJ1-1 TRBD1 . TRBV6-1 CASTDRGDTEAFF TGTGCCAGCACGGACAGGGGAGATACTGAAGCTTTCTTT
TRBJ2-1 TRBD1 . TRBV5-1 CASSLGGGYNEQFF TGCGCCAGCAGCTTAGGGGGCGGCTACAATGAGCAGTTCTTC
TRBJ2-5 . . TRBV2 CASSASGETQYF TGTGCCAGCAGTGCCTCGGGAGAGACCCAGTACTTC
TRBJ2-7 . . TRBV21-1 CASSKGGQVHEQYF TGTGCCAGCAGCAAAGGGGGTCAAGTCCACGAGCAGTACTTC
TRBJ1-1 TRBD1 . TRBV2 CASSGFGQGDAFF TGTGCCAGCAGTGGCTTTGGACAGGGTGACGCTTTCTTT
TRBJ2-3 . . TRBV27 CASSPGVSTDTQYF TGTGCCAGCAGCCCAGGGGTAAGCACAGATACGCAGTATTTT
TRBJ2-5 TRBD2 . TRBV5-1 CASSLGLAGTQYF TGCGCCAGCAGCTTGGGACTAGCTGGGACCCAGTACTTC
TRBJ2-7 TRBD2 once TRBV18 CASSPGGLAGREQYF TGTGCCAGCTCACCAGGGGGACTAGCGGGCCGCGAGCAGTACTTC
TRBJ1-5 . few TRBV23-1 CASSHLRPAGRTPGPQHF TGCGCCAGCAGTCACCTGAGGCCGGCAGGGCGTACCCCAGGGCCCCAGCATTTT
TRBJ1-1 . . TRBV29-1 CSVSLGTNTEAFF TGCAGCGTTTCTCTTGGGACAAACACTGAAGCTTTCTTT